Listed here is a single T cell receptor (beta chain). Its binding antigen is unknown. The read ends 3 residues before the CDR3 terminus; that terminus is restored from the germline J gene. The CDR3 covers 13 residues, taking in both the cysteine and the phenylalanine. The DNA covers only part of the CDR3, 30 bases in frame from base 1. Taken from the germline V gene (reference sequence), the CDR1 and CDR2 loops are SGHNT and YYREEE. Clipping removes 2 bases from V and 6 bases from J, with 5 as the unmatched junction base count. This specimen comes from a study of TET2 disruption in CD19-targeted CAR T cells (dated by TCRdb to 2016 to 2019). Study-level background: No additional inclusion criteria were applied, and the number of samples was determined by the original clinical trial design and by sample availability. General findings and caveats noted by the study authors: Conclusions about the CAR T cells of the patient were based on extensive analysis of a single subject.

The intended sense of this specimen's treatment or condition label: autologous CTL019 cells: CD19 CAR with 4-1BB and CD3 zeta domains. The CD19 CAR incorporated TCR zeta and 4-1BB costimulatory signaling domains. Leukapheresis was used to collect T cells from peripheral blood for manufacturing CTL019. The DNeasy Blood and Tissue Kit was used to extract genomic DNA from pre-infusion T cells, peripheral blood, or sorted post-infusion T cells. The immunoSEQ assay was used for deep sequencing of the TCR beta chain. Processing in the source paper ran as follows. Only productive TCR beta rearrangements were used to calculate clonotype frequencies. TCRdb took over this immuneACCESS table, retaining in-frame rearrangements with V and J assigned. Such tables are incomplete; in checked studies, under half of the missing clones stem from an unresolved V gene, and the remainder is unexplained. V and J calls and clone size are given by that table; D and trimming were obtained from the DNA. The sample's clone listing holds 25,000 to 30,000 clones. More than 1.5% of the sample lies in the top ten.

The TCR sequence derives from a man in his 70s with chronic lymphocytic leukemia. Here the chain combines TRBV5-4 and TRBJ2-7; TRBD1 fits 7 bases in the junction. The source material was CD8- CAR+ T cells sorted from cultured blood T cells, sampled for CD19 CAR T cell therapy. Reading the label with the study, this specimen's cell subset or site is: CD8-negative CAR-positive T cells from the infusion product. The DNA read from the CDR3 is TGTGCCAGCAGCTTCATAGGGGGCTCCGAG. This encodes CASSFIGGSE. The CDR3 in its entirety is CASSFIGGSEQYF.